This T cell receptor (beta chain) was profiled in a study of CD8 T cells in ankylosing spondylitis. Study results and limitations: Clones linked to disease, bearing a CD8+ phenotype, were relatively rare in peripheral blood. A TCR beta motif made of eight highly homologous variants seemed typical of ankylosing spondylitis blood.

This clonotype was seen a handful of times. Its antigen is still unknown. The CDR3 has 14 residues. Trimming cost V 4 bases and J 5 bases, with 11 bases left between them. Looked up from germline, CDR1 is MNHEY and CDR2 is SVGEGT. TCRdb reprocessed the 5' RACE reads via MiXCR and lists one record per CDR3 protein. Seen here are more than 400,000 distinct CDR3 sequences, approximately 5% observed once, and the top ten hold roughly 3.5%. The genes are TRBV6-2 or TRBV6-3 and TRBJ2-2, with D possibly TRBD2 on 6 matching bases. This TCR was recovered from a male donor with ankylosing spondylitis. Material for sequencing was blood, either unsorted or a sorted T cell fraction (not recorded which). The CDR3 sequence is CASSSPGRTGELFF. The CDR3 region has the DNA TGTGCCAGCAGTTCCCCAGGGAGGACCGGGGAGCTGTTTTTT.